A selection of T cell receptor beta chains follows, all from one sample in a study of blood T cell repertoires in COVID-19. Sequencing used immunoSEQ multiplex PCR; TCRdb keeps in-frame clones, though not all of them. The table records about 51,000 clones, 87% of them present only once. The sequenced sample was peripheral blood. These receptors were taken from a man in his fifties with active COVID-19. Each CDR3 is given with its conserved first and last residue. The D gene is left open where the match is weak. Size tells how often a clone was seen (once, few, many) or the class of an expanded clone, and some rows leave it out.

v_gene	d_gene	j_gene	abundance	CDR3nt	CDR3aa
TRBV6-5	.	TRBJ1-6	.	TGTGCCAGCAGTTACCGGGGGGAAAAAAATTCACCCCTCCACTTT	CASSYRGEKNSPLHF
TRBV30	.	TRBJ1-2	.	TGTGCCTGGGAACAGGGTTACGGCTACACCTTC	CAWEQGYGYTF
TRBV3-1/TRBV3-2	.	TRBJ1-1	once	TGTGCCAGCAGCCTTCGACAGGTAAACACTGAAGCTTTCTTT	CASSLRQVNTEAFF
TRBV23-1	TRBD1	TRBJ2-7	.	TGCGCCAGCAGTCAATCGTATGGGACAGTCTACGAGCAGTACTTC	CASSQSYGTVYEQYF
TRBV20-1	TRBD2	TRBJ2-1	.	TGCAGTCCCCTGGAGCGGGATAAACAGTTCTTC	CSPLERDKQFF
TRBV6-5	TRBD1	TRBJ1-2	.	TGTGCCAGCAGTTACTCTAAGGCAGGGGGAAGAGGTGGCTACACCTTC	CASSYSKAGGRGGYTF
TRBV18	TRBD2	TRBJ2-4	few	TGTGCCAGCTCAGAGATCCAGGGAGGGGAAAACATTCAGTACTTC	CASSEIQGGENIQYF
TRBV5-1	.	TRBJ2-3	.	TGCGCCAGCACCACCGGAGGGCAGGGTTACACAGATACGCAGTATTTT	CASTTGGQGYTDTQYF
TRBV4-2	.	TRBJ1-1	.	TGTGCCAGCAGCCAAGATGTCTCAGTCATGAACACTGAAGCTTTCTTT	CASSQDVSVMNTEAFF
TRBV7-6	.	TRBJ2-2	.	TGTGCCAGCAGCTTAGGACAGCCCCCATCCGGGGAGCTGTTTTTT	CASSLGQPPSGELFF
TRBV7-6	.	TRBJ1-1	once	TGTGCCAGCAGCGTACAGCCTTACACTGAAGCTTTCTTT	CASSVQPYTEAFF
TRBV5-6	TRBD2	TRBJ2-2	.	TGTGCCAGCAGCTTGGGCGGGAGGGTAACCGGGGAGCTGTTTTTT	CASSLGGRVTGELFF
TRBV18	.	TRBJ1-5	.	TGTGCCAGCTCACCATGGGAGGGGAAGCATCAGCCCCAGCATTTT	CASSPWEGKHQPQHF
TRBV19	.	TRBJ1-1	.	TGTGCCAGTAGTTCAAGGCCCGGGACACATAGGTTTGATGAAGCTTTCTTT	CASSSRPGTHRFDEAFF
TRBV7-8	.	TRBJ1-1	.	TGTGCCAGCAGCCCCCCGGGGATCGGAGACACTGAAGCTTTCTTT	CASSPPGIGDTEAFF
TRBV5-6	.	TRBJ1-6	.	TGTGCCAGCAGCTTGGGCCAGACAAGCTCCTATAATTCACCCCTCCACTTT	CASSLGQTSSYNSPLHF
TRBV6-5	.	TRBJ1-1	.	TGTGCCAGCAGTTCTCTTAGAGAGGCTTTCTTT	CASSSLREAFF
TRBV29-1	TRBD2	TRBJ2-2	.	TGCAGCGTGGGAGTAGCGGGAGGGGGCACCGGGGAGCTGTTTTTT	CSVGVAGGGTGELFF
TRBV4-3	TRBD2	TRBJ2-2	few	TGCGCCAGCAGCCCGGGACTAGTGAAGGGCGGGGAGCTGTTTTTT	CASSPGLVKGGELFF
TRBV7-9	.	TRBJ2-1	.	TGTGCCAGCAGCATATTCGGGGAGGGGGGAAATGAGCAGTTCTTC	CASSIFGEGGNEQFF
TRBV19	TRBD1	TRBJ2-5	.	TGTGCCAGTAGTATAGGACAGGGGGGGGGAGAGACCCAGTACTTC	CASSIGQGGGETQYF
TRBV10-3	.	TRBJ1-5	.	TGTGCCATCAGTGAGGGGACTCTCCTGGGGCAGCCCCAGCATTTT	CAISEGTLLGQPQHF
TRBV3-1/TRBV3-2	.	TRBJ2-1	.	TGTGCCAGCAGCCGACGACGGGTACAGGGTGAGCAGTTCTTC	CASSRRRVQGEQFF
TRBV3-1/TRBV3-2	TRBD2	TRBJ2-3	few	TGTGCCAGCAGCCAAACGGTTGGGTCCCCTAGCGGCTCCCTCGATACGCAGTATTTT	CASSQTVGSPSGSLDTQYF
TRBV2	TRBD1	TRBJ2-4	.	TGTGCCACCAGGCGGGGAATAGGACAGGGGAACATTCAGTACTTC	CATRRGIGQGNIQYF
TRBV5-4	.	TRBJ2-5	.	TGTGCCAGCAGCTGGGGGCGGGAGACCCAGTACTTC	CASSWGRETQYF
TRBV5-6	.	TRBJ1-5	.	TGTGCCAGCAGCTTGGGTCAACTCAATCAGCCCCAGCATTTT	CASSLGQLNQPQHF
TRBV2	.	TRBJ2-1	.	TGTGCCAGCAGTGTTCCCGAGGGAAGGTCCTACAATGAGCAGTTCTTC	CASSVPEGRSYNEQFF
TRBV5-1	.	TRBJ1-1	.	TGCGCCAGCAGCTTGGAACGAGGGGAAGCTTTCTTT	CASSLERGEAFF
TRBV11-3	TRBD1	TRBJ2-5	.	TGTGCCAGCAGTAATGGGGACAGCTACCAAGAGACCCAGTACTTC	CASSNGDSYQETQYF
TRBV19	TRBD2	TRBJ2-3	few	TGTGCCAGTAGTATGGGTCTAGCGGGGGGCACAGATACGCAGTATTTT	CASSMGLAGGTDTQYF
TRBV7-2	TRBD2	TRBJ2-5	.	TGTGCCAGCAGCTCCCGCCCGGGACTAGCGACGGAGACCCAGTACTTC	CASSSRPGLATETQYF
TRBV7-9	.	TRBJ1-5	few	TGTGCCAGCAGCTTAGGGGAGAAACAGCCCCAGCATTTT	CASSLGEKQPQHF
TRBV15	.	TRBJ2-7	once	TGTGCCACCAGCAGAGATCTTCCGGGCTACGAGCAGTACTTC	CATSRDLPGYEQYF
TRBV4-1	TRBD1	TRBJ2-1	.	TGCGCCAGCAGCCACCCGATGGACAGGGGGGGCAATGAGCAGTTCTTC	CASSHPMDRGGNEQFF
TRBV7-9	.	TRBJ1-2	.	TGTGCCAGCAGCTTAGACGAGGGTGCGCGGGGCTACACCTTC	CASSLDEGARGYTF
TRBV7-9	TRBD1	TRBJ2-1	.	TGTGCCAGCACCACTGGCTTGGACAGGACAACTTACAATGAGCAGTTCTTC	CASTTGLDRTTYNEQFF
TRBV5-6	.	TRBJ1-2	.	TGTGCCAGCACCAGGCGGGGGGGCCTCTATGGCTACACCTTC	CASTRRGGLYGYTF
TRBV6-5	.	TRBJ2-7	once	TGTGCCAGCAGCATCGCTCAGGAGCCTCGGGGTGAGCAGTACTTC	CASSIAQEPRGEQYF
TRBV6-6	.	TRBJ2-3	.	TGTGCCAGCAGTTACGGGCAGTTCACAGATACGCAGTATTTT	CASSYGQFTDTQYF
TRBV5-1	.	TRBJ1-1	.	TGCGCCAGCAGCTTGGCCATCGGGACGGGAGCTGAAGCTTTCTTT	CASSLAIGTGAEAFF
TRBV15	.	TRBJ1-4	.	TGTGCCACCAGCGGAAATACAGGGCTTAATGAAAAACTGTTTTTT	CATSGNTGLNEKLFF
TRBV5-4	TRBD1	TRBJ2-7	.	TGTGCCAGCAGCCATCCTACAGGGGCGGGCTACGAGCAGTACTTC	CASSHPTGAGYEQYF